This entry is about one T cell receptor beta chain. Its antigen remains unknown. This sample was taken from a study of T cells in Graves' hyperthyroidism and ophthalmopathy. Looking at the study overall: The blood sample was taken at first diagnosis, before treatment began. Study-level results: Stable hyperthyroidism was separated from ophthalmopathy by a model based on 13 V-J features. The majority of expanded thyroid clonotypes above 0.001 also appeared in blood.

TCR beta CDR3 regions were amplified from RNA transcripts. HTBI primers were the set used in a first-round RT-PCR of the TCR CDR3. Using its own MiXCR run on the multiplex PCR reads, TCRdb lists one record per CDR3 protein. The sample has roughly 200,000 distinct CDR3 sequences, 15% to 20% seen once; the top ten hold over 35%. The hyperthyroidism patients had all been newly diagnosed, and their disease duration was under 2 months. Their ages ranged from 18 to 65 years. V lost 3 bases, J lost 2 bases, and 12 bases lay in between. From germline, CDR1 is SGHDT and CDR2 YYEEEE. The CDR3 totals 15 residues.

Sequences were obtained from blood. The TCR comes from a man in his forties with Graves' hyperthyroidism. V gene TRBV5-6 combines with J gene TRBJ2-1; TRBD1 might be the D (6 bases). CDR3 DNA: TGTGCCAGCAGCTCAGGGACAACAACCTACAATGAGCAGTTCTTC. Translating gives CASSSGTTTYNEQFF.